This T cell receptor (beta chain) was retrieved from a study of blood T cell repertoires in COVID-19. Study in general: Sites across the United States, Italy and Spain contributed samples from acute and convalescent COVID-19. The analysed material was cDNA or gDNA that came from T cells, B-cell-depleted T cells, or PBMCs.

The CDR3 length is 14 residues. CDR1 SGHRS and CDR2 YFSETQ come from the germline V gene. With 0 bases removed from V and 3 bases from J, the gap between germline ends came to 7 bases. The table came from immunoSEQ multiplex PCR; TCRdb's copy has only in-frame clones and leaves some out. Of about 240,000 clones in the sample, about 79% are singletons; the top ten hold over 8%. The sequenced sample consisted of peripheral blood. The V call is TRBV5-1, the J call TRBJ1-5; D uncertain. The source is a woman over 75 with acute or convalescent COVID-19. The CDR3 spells CASSLDSFNQPQHF. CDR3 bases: TGCGCCAGCAGCTTGGACAGCTTCAATCAGCCCCAGCATTTT.